This entry describes one TCR beta chain. The germline V gene has CDR1 SGHDT and CDR2 YYEEEE. V trimming: 1 base; J trimming: 16 bases; junction bases outside the gene matches: 4. This CDR3 has 13 residues. The sample belongs to a study of blood T cell repertoires in COVID-19. About the research overall: COVID-19 samples from acute and convalescent phases originated in the United States, Italy and Spain. In each case, the material was cDNA or gDNA derived from T cells, B-cell-depleted T cells, or PBMCs.

In the source study's methods: Amplified reference gene primers provided the basis for estimating nucleated cell counts. Data came from immunoSEQ multiplex PCR; TCRdb stores just in-frame clones and leaves some out. V, J and clone size were drawn from that table, and D and trimming were deduced from the DNA. Of about 220,000 clones in the sample, more than 70% are singletons; the top ten hold less than 4%. The chain is built from TRBV5-6 and TRBJ2-1; TRBD2 matches 14 bases. This receptor was identified in a woman of 80 years or more with acute or convalescent COVID-19. Sequences were obtained from peripheral blood. The CDR3: CASSLWGTSGSFF. The CDR3 DNA follows: TGTGCCAGCAGCTTGTGGGGGACTAGCGGGAGCTTCTTC.